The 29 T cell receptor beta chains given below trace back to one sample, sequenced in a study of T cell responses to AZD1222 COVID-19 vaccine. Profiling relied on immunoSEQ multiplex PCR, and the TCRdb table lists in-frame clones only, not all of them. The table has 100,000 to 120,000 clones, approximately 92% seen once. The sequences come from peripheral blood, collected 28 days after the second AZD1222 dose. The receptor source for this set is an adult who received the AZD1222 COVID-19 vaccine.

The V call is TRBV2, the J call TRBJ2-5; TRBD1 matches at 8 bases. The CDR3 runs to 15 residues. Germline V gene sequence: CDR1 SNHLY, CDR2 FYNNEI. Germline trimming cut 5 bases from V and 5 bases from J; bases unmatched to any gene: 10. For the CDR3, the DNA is TGTGCCAGCAGTCCGAGGACAGGGAGTGCGGAGACCCAGTACTTC. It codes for CASSPRTGSAETQYF.

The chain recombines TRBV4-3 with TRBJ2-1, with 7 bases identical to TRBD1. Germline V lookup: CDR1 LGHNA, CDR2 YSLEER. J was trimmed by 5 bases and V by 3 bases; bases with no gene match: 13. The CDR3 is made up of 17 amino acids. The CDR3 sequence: CASSQPNRGASNNEQFF. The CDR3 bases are TGCGCCAGCAGCCAGCCGAACAGGGGCGCTTCTAACAATGAGCAGTTCTTC.

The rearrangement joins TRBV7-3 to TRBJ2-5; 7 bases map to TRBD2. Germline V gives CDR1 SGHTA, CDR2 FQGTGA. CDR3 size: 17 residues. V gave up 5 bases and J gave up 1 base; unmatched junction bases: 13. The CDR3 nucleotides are TGTGCCAGCAGCCTTGACTCGGGCGGGGGAGCCCAAGAGACCCAGTACTTC. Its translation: CASSLDSGGGAQETQYF.

In DNA form, the CDR3 reads TGTGCCAGCAGTTACTTCGGACTGAACTACGAGCAGTACTTC. Protein sequence: CASSYFGLNYEQYF. The J gene is TRBJ2-7, the V gene TRBV6-2 or TRBV6-3, with a possible D match to TRBD2 (5 bases). The germline V and J ends were trimmed by 1 base and 3 bases, with 10 bases remaining between them. Per germline, CDR1 MNHEY and CDR2 SVGEGT. This CDR3 region has 14 residues.

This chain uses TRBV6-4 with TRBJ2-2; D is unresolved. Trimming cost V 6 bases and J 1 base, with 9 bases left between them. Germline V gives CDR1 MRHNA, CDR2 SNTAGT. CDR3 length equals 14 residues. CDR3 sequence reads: CASSQSGNTGELFF. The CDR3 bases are TGTGCCAGCAGCCAATCAGGGAACACCGGGGAGCTGTTTTTT.

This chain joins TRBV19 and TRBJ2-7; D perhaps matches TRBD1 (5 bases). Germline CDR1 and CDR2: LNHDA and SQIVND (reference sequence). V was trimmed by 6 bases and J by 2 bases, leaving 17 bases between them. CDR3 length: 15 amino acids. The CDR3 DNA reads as TGTGCCAGTAGGGTAACAGGAAAGGGGACCTACGAGCAGTACTTC. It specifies CASRVTGKGTYEQYF.

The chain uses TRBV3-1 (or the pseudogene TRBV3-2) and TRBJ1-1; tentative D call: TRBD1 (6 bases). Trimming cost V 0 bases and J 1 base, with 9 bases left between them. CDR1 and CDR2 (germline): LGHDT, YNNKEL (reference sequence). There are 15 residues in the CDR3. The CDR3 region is CASSQEGGGNTEAFF. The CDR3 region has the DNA TGTGCCAGCAGCCAAGAAGGGGGTGGGAACACTGAAGCTTTCTTT.

As DNA, the CDR3 is TGTGCCAGCTCAACAGACCGGGCCGCAAACACTGAAGCTTTCTTT. Its translation: CASSTDRAANTEAFF. The gene calls are TRBV18 and TRBJ1-1, with D hard to call. The CDR3 runs 15 residues. In germline, CDR1 is KGHSH, CDR2 LQKENI. Trimming removed 5 bases from V and 2 bases from J, with 15 bases in between.

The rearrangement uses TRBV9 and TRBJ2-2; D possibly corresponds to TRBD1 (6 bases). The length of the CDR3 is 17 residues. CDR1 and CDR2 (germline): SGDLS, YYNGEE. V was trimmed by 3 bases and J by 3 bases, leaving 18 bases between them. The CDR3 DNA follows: TGTGCCAGCAGCGCTGGAGCAGGGGCAGGCGACACCGGGGAGCTGTTTTTT. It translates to CASSAGAGAGDTGELFF.

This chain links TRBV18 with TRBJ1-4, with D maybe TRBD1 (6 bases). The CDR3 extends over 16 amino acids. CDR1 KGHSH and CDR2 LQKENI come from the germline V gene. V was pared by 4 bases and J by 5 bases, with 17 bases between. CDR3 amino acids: CASSLQQGRWNEKLFF. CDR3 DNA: TGTGCCAGCTCACTTCAGCAGGGGCGGTGGAATGAAAAACTGTTTTTT.

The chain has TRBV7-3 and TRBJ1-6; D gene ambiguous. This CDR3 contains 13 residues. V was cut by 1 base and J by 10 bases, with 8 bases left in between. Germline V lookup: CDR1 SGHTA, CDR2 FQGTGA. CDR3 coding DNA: TGTGCCAGCAGCTTAAGTGGCTCATCACCCCTCCACTTT. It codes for CASSLSGSSPLHF. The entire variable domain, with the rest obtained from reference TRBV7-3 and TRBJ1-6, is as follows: GAGVSQTPSNKVTEKGKYVELRCDPISGHTALYWYRQSLGQGPEFLIYFQGTGAADDSGLPNDRFFAVRPEGSVSTLKIQRTERGDSAVYLCASSLSGSSPLHFGNGTRLTVT.

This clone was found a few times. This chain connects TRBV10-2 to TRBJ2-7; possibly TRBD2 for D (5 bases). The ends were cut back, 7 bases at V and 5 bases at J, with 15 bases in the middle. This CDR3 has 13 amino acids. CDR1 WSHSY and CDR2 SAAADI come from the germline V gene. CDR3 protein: CASKGPGNDEQYF. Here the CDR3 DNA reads TGCGCCAGCAAAGGCCCGGGGAACGACGAGCAGTACTTC.

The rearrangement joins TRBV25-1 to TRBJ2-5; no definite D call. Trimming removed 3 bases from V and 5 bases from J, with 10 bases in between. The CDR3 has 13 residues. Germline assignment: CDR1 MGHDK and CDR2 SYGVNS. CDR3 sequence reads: CASSESPRETQYF. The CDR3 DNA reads TGTGCCAGCAGTGAGAGTCCCCGGGAGACCCAGTACTTC.

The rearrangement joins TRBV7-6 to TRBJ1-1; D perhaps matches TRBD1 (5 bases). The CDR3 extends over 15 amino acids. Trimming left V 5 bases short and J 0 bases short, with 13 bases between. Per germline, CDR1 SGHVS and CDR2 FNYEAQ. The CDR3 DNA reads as TGTGCCAGCAGCCGAGGGGTTCTCATGAACACTGAAGCTTTCTTT. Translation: CASSRGVLMNTEAFF.

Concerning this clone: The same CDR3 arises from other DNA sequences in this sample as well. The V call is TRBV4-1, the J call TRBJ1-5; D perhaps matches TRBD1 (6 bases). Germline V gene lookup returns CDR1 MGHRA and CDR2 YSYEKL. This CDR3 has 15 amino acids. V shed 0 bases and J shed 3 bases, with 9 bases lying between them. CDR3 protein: CASSQDQGSNQPQHF. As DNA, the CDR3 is TGCGCCAGCAGCCAAGACCAGGGGTCCAATCAGCCCCAGCATTTT.

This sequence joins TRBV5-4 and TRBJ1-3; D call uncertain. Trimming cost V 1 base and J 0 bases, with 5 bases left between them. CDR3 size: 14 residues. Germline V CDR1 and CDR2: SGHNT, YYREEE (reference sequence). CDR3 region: CASSLRFSGNTIYF. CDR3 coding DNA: TGTGCCAGCAGCTTGCGGTTCTCTGGAAACACCATATATTTT.

The CDR3 bases are TGCGCCAGCAGCCAAGATAATAGACAGGGTGGGTACGAGCAGTACTTC. Encoded protein: CASSQDNRQGGYEQYF. The J gene is TRBJ2-7, the V gene TRBV4-1; 7 nucleotides agree with TRBD1. The germline gives CDR1 MGHRA, CDR2 YSYEKL. The CDR3 spans 16 residues. V trimming: 0 bases; J trimming: 4 bases; junction bases outside the gene matches: 9.

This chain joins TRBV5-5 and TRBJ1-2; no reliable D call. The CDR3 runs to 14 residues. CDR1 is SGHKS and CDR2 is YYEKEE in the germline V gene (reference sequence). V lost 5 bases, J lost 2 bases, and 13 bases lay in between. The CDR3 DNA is TGTGCCAGCAGACCCGGACGGTCAAACTATGGCTACACCTTC. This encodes CASRPGRSNYGYTF.

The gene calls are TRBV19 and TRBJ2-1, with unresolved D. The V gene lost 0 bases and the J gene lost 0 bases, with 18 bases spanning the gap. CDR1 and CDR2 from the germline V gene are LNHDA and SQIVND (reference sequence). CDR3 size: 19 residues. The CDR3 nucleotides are TGTGCCAGTAGTATAGATCGGAAGCGCTTGAATAGCTCCTACAATGAGCAGTTCTTC. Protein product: CASSIDRKRLNSSYNEQFF. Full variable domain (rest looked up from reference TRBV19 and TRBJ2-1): DGGITQSPKYLFRKEGQNVTLSCEQNLNHDAMYWYRQDPGQGLRLIYYSQIVNDFQKGDIAEGYSVSREKKESFPLTVTSAQKNPTAFYLCASSIDRKRLNSSYNEQFFGPGTRLTVL.

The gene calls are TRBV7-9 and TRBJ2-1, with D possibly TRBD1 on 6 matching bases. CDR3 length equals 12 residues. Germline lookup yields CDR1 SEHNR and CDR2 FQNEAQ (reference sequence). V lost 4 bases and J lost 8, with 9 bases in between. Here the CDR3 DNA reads TGTGCCAGCAGCTACTACAGGGATGAGCAGTTCTTC. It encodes CASSYYRDEQFF.

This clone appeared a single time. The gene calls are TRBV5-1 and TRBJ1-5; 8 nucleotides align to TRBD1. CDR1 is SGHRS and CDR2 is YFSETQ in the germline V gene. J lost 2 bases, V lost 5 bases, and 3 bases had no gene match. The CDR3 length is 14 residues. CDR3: CASRAGQGNQPQHF. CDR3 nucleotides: TGCGCCAGCAGGGCGGGACAGGGCAATCAGCCCCAGCATTTT.

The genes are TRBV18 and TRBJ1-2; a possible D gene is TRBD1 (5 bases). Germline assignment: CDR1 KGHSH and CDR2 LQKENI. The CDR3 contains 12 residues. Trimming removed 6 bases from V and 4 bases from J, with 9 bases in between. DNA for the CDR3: TGTGCCAGCTCTCAGGGTATCTATGGCTACACCTTC. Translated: CASSQGIYGYTF. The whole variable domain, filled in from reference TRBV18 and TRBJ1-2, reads NAGVMQNPRHLVRRRGQEARLRCSPMKGHSHVYWYRQLPEEGLKFMVYLQKENIIDESGMPKERFSAEFPKEGPSILRIQQVVRGDSAAYFCASSQGIYGYTFGSGTRLTVV.

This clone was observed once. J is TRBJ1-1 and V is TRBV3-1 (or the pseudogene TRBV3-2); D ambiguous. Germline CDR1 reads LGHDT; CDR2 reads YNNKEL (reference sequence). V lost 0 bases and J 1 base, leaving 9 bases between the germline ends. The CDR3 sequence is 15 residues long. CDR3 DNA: TGTGCCAGCAGCCAAGATTGGCTGTCGAACACTGAAGCTTTCTTT. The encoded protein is CASSQDWLSNTEAFF.

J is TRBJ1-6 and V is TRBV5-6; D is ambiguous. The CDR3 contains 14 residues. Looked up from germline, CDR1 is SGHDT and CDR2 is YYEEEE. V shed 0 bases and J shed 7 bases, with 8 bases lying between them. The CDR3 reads CASSLEVRNSPLHF. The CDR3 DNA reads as TGTGCCAGCAGCTTGGAGGTGAGGAATTCACCCCTCCACTTT.

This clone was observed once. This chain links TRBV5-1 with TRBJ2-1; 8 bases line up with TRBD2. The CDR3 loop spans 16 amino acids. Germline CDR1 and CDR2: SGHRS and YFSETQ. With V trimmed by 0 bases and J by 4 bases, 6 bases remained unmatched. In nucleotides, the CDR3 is TGCGCCAGCAGCTTGGAGGCTAGCGGGTCATACAATGAGCAGTTCTTC. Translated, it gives CASSLEASGSYNEQFF.

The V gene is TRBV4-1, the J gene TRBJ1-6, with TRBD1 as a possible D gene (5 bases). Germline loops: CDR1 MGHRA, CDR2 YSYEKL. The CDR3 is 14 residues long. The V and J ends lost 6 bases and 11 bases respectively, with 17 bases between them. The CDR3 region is CASSSGHPGAPLHF. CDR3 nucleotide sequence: TGCGCCAGCAGTTCAGGGCACCCTGGAGCACCCCTCCACTTT.

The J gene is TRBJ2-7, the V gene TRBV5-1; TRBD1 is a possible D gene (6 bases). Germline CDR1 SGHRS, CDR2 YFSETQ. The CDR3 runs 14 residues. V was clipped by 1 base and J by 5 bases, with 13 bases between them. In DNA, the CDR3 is TGCGCCAGCAGCTTGAGCACAGGGAACCACGAGCAGTACTTC. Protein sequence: CASSLSTGNHEQYF.

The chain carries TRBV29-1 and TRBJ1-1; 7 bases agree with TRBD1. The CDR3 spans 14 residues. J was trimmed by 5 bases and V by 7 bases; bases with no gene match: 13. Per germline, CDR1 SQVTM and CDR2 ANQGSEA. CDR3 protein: CSATGQFLATEAFF. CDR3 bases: TGCAGCGCCACGGGACAGTTTTTGGCGACTGAAGCTTTCTTT.

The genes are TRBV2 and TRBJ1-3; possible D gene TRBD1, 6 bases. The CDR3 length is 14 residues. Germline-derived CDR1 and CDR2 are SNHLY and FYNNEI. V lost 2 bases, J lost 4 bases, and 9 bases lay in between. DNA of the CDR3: TGTGCCAGCAGTGAACAGGGGTGGGGAAACACCATATATTTT. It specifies CASSEQGWGNTIYF.